The 5 T cell receptor beta chains reported below all come from one sample, sequenced in a study of cytomegalovirus exposure and HLA in healthy donors. It was with 60 Vbeta and 13 Jbeta primers that the PCR ran. Some clones are missing from TCRdb's copy, which holds only in-frame ones; the method was immunoSEQ multiplex PCR. The sample includes about 150,000 clones, around 73% of them seen just once. Material for sequencing was PBMCs. The receptors here all came from a male donor in good health and CMV-seronegative.

The V gene is TRBV9, the J gene TRBJ2-7; 10 bases are shared with TRBD2. J lost 6 bases, V lost 4 bases, and 13 bases had no gene match. Germline-derived CDR1 and CDR2 are SGDLS and YYNGEE. The CDR3 is 16 amino acids. The CDR3 loop reads CASSTQLAGSKGEQYF. As DNA, the CDR3 is TGTGCCAGCAGCACCCAACTAGCGGGGAGTAAGGGCGAGCAGTACTTC.

This chain joins TRBV29-1 and TRBJ2-5; weak D call: TRBD2 (6 bases). With 6 bases removed from V and 5 bases from J, the gap between germline ends came to 7 bases. The CDR3 has 10 residues. Germline V CDR1 and CDR2: SQVTM, ANQGSEA. CDR3 loop: CSVLAETQYF. DNA of the CDR3: TGCAGCGTCCTAGCGGAGACCCAGTACTTC.

The chain employs TRBV6-6 and TRBJ2-3; tentatively, D is TRBD2 (6 bases). The CDR3 is made up of 12 amino acids. Trimming cost V 2 bases and J 6 bases, with 6 bases left between them. CDR1 MNHNY and CDR2 SVGAGI come from the germline V gene (reference sequence). DNA for the CDR3: TGTGCCAGCAGTTACCGGGGGGATACGCAGTATTTT. Translation: CASSYRGDTQYF.

DNA of the CDR3: TGCGCCAGCAGCCGGACAGAAGGATATGGCTACACCTTC. It encodes CASSRTEGYGYTF. The chain has TRBV5-1 and TRBJ1-2, with D possibly being TRBD1 (6 bases). Germline-derived CDR1 and CDR2 are SGHRS and YFSETQ. Between the trimmed V and J ends, which lost 4 bases and 5 bases, there was a span of 12 bases. The CDR3 is made up of 13 amino acids.

The DNA for the CDR3 is TGTGCCAGCAGTTACCCAACGGGGGGGTACTATGGCTACACCTTC. It specifies CASSYPTGGYYGYTF. The rearrangement links TRBV6-6 to TRBJ1-2; a weak D match, TRBD1 (5 bases). Per the germline V gene, CDR1 is MNHNY and CDR2 is SVGAGI (reference sequence). The CDR3 is 15 amino acids. V was clipped by 2 bases and J by 3 bases, with 13 bases between them.